This T cell receptor (beta chain) originates from a study of immune cell composition in non-small cell lung cancer. The table came from immunoSEQ multiplex PCR; TCRdb's copy has only in-frame clones and leaves some out. The repertoire consists of 11,000 or so clones, with around 65% occurring once and the leading ten covering 15% to 20%. The CDR3 sequence is 15 residues long. CDR1 is MDHEN, CDR2 SYDVKM, per germline. The germline V and J ends were trimmed by 3 bases and 0 bases, with 11 bases remaining between them. This clone was detected a few times. Material for sequencing was lung tumor tissue. The TCR originated in a human donor with non-small cell lung cancer. The V call is TRBV28, the J call TRBJ1-2; D gene unclear. In nucleotides, the CDR3 is TGTGCCAGCAGTTTTTTCCGTTTAGCTAACTATGGCTACACCTTC. Its translation: CASSFFRLANYGYTF.